The 5 T cell receptor beta chains reported below all come from one sample, sequenced in a study of shared clonotypes between healthy human individuals (dated by TCRdb to the early 2020s). The method was the immunoSEQ multiplex PCR assay. TCRdb limited this immuneACCESS table to in-frame rearrangements with V and J called. A share of clones is missing; checked studies link under half to unresolved V genes, and the rest is unexplained. The sample data list over 400,000 clones, and approximately 94% of these were observed just once. The biggest ten clones account for about 0.067% of the sample. Sequencing was carried out using naive CD4+ T cells sorted from blood. In the paper's terms, the cell subset or site label means: CD45RA+ positively selected. The receptors derive from a woman in her twenties or thirties in good health.

This rearrangement joins TRBV6-5 to TRBJ1-6; D may be TRBD1 (5 bases). The length of the CDR3 is 13 residues. Trimming took off 10 bases at V and 10 bases at J, with 17 bases between the two ends. Per the germline V gene, CDR1 is MNHEY and CDR2 is SVGAGI. The CDR3 DNA follows: TGTGCCACGCACCCAGGGCCACTATCACCCCTCCACTTT. Translation: CATHPGPLSPLHF.

A remark on this clone: Other DNA sequences in the same sample also yield this CDR3. J is TRBJ1-5 and V is TRBV7-8; D gene uncertain. V lost 3 bases and J lost 7, with 10 bases in between. This CDR3 comprises 13 residues. From germline, CDR1 is SGHVS and CDR2 FQNEAQ. The CDR3 coding sequence is TGTGCCAGCAGCTTTAGGGATGGACAGCCCCAGCATTTT. Encoded protein: CASSFRDGQPQHF.

The chain combines TRBV29-1 with TRBJ2-2; the match to TRBD1 covers 10 bases. The CDR3 loop spans 16 amino acids. The germline gives CDR1 SQVTM, CDR2 ANQGSEA. The V segment lost 6 bases and the J segment 5 bases; nucleotides outside the gene matches: 12. The CDR3 reads CSVRTGGNLKTGELFF. The CDR3, as DNA: TGCAGCGTCCGGACAGGGGGTAACCTTAAGACCGGGGAGCTGTTTTTT.

The chain uses TRBV29-1 and TRBJ2-3; 7 bases fit TRBD1. V was pared by 7 bases and J by 5 bases, with 6 bases of the junction left unmatched. The CDR3 length is 12 residues. Germline V gives CDR1 SQVTM, CDR2 ANQGSEA. The CDR3 spells CSATGLGDTQYF. The CDR3 DNA follows: TGCAGCGCGACAGGGCTGGGAGATACGCAGTATTTT.

V and J are TRBV27 and TRBJ1-1; 8 bases agree with TRBD1. Losses at the gene ends were 6 bases for V and 0 bases for J; bases not matched to a gene: 9. Germline V gene sequence: CDR1 MNHEY, CDR2 SMNVEV (reference sequence). The CDR3 length is 16 residues. CDR3 sequence (DNA): TGTGCCAGCAGAGCGGGACAGGCCTTCGTGAACACTGAAGCTTTCTTT. Its protein product is CASRAGQAFVNTEAFF.